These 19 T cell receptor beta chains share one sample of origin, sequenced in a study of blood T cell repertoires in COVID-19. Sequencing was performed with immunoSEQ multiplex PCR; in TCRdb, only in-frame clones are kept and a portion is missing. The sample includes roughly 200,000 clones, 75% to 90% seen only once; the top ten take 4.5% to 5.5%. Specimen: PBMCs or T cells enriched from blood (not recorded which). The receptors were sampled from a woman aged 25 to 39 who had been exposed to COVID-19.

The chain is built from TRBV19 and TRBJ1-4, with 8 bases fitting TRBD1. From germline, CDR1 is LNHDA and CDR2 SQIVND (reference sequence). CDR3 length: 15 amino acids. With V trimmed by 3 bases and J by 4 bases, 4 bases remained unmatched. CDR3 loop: CASSITGQVNEKLFF. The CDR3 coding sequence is TGTGCCAGTAGTATTACGGGACAGGTTAATGAAAAACTGTTTTTT.

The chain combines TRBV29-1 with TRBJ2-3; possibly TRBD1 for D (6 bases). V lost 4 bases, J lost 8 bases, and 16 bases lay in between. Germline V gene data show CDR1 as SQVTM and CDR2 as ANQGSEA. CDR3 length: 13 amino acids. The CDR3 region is CSVGQDQMGTQYF. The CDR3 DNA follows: TGCAGCGTTGGACAGGACCAAATGGGTACGCAGTATTTT.

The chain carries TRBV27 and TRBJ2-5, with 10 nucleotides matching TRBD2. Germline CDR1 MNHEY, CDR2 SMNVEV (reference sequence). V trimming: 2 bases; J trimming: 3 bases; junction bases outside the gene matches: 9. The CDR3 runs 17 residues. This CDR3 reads CASSLLPSGGGKETQYF. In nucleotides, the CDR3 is TGTGCCAGCAGTTTACTTCCTAGCGGGGGCGGAAAAGAGACCCAGTACTTC.

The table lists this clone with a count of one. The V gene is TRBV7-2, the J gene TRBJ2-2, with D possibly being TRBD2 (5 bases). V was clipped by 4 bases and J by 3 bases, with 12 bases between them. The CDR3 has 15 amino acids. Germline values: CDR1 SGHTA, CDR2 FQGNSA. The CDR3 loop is CASSSTGVHTGELFF. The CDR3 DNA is TGTGCCAGCAGCTCCACCGGGGTCCACACCGGGGAGCTGTTTTTT.

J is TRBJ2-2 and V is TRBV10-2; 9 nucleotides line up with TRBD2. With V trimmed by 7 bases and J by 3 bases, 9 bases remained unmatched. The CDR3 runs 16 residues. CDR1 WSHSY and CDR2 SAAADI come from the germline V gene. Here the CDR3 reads CASKPPGLADTGELFF. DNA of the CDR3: TGCGCCAGCAAGCCTCCGGGACTAGCAGACACCGGGGAGCTGTTTTTT.

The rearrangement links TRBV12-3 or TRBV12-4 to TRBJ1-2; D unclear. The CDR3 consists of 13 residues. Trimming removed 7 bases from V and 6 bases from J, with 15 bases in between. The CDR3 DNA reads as TGTGCCAGCAACGAACAGAGACGGCATGGCTACACCTTC. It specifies CASNEQRRHGYTF.

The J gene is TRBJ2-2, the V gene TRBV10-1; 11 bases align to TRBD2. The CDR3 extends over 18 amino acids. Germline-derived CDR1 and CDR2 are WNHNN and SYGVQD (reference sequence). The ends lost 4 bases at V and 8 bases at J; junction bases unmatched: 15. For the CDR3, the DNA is TGCGCCAGCAGTGGCAGTCTAGCGGGGGGCGAATACCCGGGGGAGCTGTTTTTT. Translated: CASSGSLAGGEYPGELFF.

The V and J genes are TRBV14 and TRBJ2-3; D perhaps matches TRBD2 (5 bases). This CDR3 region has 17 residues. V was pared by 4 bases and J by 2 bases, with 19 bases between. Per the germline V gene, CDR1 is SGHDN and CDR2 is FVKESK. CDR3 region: CASSLLGVASNTDTQYF. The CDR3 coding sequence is TGTGCCAGCAGCCTCCTCGGGGTGGCAAGCAACACAGATACGCAGTATTTT.

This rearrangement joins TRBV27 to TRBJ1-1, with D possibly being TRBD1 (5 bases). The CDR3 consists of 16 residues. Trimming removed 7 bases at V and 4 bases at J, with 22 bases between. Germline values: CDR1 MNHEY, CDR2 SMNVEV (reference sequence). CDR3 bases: TGTGCCAGCACGGCCTGGGGGGTTGATCAGGGCACTGAAGCTTTCTTT. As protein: CASTAWGVDQGTEAFF.

CDR3 nucleotides: TGTGCCAGCAGCCAAGATGGGGGCCGGGACAGGGGGTCCGGTGGCTACACCTTC. Protein: CASSQDGGRDRGSGGYTF. The chain is built from TRBV3-1 (or the pseudogene TRBV3-2) and TRBJ1-2, with 11 bases lining up with TRBD1. CDR1 and CDR2 from the germline V gene are LGHDT and YNNKEL (reference sequence). Trimming removed 0 bases from V and 7 bases from J; junction bases left unmatched: 13. CDR3 length: 18 residues.

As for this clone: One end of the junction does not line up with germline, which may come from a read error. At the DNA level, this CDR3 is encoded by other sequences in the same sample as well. CDR3 sequence reads: CASSYVAGRTEAFF. CDR3 nucleotides: TGTGCCAGTAGTTACGTGGCAGGGCGGACTGAAGCTTTCTTT. V gene TRBV6-5 combines with J gene TRBJ1-1; D perhaps matches TRBD1 (5 bases). Germline V gene lookup returns CDR1 MNHEY and CDR2 SVGAGI. CDR3 length: 14 amino acids.

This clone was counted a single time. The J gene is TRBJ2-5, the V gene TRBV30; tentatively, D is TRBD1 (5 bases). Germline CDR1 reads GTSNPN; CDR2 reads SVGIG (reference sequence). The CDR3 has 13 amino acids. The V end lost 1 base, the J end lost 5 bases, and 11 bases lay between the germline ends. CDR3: CAWSEDRTETQYF. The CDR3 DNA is TGTGCCTGGAGTGAAGACAGAACGGAGACCCAGTACTTC.

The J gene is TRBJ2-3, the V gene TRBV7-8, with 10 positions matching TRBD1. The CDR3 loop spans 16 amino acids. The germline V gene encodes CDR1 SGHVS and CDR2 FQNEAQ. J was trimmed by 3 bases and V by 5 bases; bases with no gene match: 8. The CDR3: CASSPGTGDFTDTQYF. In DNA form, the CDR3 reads TGTGCCAGCAGCCCCGGGACAGGGGATTTTACAGATACGCAGTATTTT.

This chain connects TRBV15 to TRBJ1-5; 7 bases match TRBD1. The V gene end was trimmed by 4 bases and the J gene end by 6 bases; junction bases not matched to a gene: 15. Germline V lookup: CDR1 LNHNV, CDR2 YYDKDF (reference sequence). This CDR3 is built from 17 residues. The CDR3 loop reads CATSTTPRGSQGQPQHF. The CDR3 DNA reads TGTGCCACCAGCACCACCCCCAGGGGGTCGCAGGGTCAGCCCCAGCATTTT. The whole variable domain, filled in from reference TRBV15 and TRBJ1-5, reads DAMVIQNPRYQVTQFGKPVTLSCSQTLNHNVMYWYQQKSSQAPKLLFHYYDKDFNNEADTPDNFQSRRPNTSFCFLDIRSPGLGDTAMYLCATSTTPRGSQGQPQHFGDGTRLSIL.

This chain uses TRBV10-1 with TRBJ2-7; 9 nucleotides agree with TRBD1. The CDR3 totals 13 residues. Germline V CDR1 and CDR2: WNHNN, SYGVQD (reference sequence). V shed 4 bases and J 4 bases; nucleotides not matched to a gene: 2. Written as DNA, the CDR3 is TGCGCCAGCAGTGTGGGGACAGGGTACGAGCAGTACTTC. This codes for CASSVGTGYEQYF.

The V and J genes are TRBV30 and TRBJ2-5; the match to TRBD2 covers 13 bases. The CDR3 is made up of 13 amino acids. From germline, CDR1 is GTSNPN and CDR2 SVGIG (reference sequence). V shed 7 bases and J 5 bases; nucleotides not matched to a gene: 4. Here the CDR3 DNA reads TGTGCCTTACTAGCGGGGGGGCGGGAGACCCAGTACTTC. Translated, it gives CALLAGGRETQYF. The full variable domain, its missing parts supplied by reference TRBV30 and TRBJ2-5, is SQTIHQWPATLVQPVGSPLSLECTVEGTSNPNLYWYRQAAGRGLQLLFYSVGIGQISSEVPQNLSASRPQDRQFILSSKKLLLSDSGFYLCALLAGGRETQYFGPGTRLLVL.

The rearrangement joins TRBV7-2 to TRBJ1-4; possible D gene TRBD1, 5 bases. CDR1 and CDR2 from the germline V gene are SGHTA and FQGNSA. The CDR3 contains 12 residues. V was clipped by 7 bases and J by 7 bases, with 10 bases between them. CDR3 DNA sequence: TGTGCCAGCAACAAAGGGGTTGAAAAACTGTTTTTT. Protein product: CASNKGVEKLFF. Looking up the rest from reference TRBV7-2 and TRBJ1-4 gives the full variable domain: GAGVSQSPSNKVTEKGKDVELRCDPISGHTALYWYRQSLGQGLEFLIYFQGNSAPDKSGLPSDRFSAERTGGSVSTLTIQRTQQEDSAVYLCASNKGVEKLFFGSGTQLSVL.

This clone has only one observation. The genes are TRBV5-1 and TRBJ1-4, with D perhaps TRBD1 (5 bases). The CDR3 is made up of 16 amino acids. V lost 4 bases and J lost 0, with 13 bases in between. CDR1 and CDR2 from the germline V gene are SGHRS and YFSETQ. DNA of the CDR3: TGCGCCAGCAGCCACGGACAATTTGCAACTAATGAAAAACTGTTTTTT. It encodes CASSHGQFATNEKLFF.

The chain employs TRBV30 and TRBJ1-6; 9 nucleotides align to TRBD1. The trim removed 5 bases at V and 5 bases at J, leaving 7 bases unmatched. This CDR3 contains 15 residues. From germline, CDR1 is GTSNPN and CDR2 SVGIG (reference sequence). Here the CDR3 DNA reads TGTGCCTGGCGGGGAGGGACAGGGCATAATTCACCCCTCCACTTT. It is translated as CAWRGGTGHNSPLHF.